What follows are 21 T cell receptor beta chains derived from one specimen sequenced in a study of long-term antiretroviral therapy in people with HIV. It was version v3.0 of the immunoSEQ assay that was run at survey level. The repertoire was sequenced with immunoSEQ multiplex PCR; TCRdb's copy has only in-frame clones and lacks some. Of 30,000 to 40,000 clones in the sample, almost 85% were seen once. Sequences were derived from unsorted PBMCs, sampled 3.3 years after starting antiretroviral therapy. These receptors were taken from a man younger than 35 with HIV.

The chain has TRBV9 and TRBJ1-1; D is possibly TRBD1 (6 bases). This CDR3 spans 16 amino acids. From germline, CDR1 is SGDLS and CDR2 YYNGEE. Trimming took off 0 bases at V and 11 bases at J, with 23 bases between the two ends. The CDR3 spells CASSVVPVTWTEVAFF. The CDR3 DNA follows: TGTGCCAGCAGCGTAGTTCCTGTGACTTGGACAGAAGTGGCTTTCTTT.

V is TRBV28 and J is TRBJ2-4, with D possibly matching TRBD2 (7 bases). The germline V gene encodes CDR1 MDHEN and CDR2 SYDVKM. The V gene lost 2 bases and the J gene lost 8 bases, with 13 bases spanning the gap. This CDR3 contains 14 residues. This chain's CDR3 is CASSLRGGRDIQYF. CDR3 DNA sequence: TGTGCCAGCAGTTTAAGGGGGGGCCGGGACATTCAGTACTTC.

V and J are TRBV5-6 and TRBJ2-7; 8 bases map to TRBD1. CDR3 length: 15 residues. Looked up from germline, CDR1 is SGHDT and CDR2 is YYEEEE. The ends lost 0 bases at V and 4 bases at J; junction bases unmatched: 6. CDR3 in DNA: TGTGCCAGCAGCTTGGCTCAGGGGGCGCGGTACGAGCAGTACTTC. Translation: CASSLAQGARYEQYF.

The V call is TRBV11-2, the J call TRBJ2-1, with 14 bases lining up with TRBD2. Germline V gene data show CDR1 as SGHAT and CDR2 as FQNNGV. J gave up 9 bases and V 6 bases, and 16 bases lay outside the gene matches. CDR3 length: 18 amino acids. CDR3 loop: CASSRSPGLAGVSGEQFF. CDR3 bases: TGTGCCAGCAGTCGTTCCCCGGGACTAGCGGGAGTTTCTGGTGAGCAGTTCTTC.

The rearrangement links TRBV7-9 to TRBJ1-1, with D unresolved. CDR1 is SEHNR and CDR2 is FQNEAQ in the germline V gene (reference sequence). CDR3 length equals 14 residues. Trimming pared 1 base from V and 4 bases from J, leaving 10 bases between. DNA for the CDR3: TGTGCCAGCAGCTTAGAGTTCGGAGTCACTGAAGCTTTCTTT. This encodes CASSLEFGVTEAFF.

This clone has only one observation. The V call is TRBV6-4, the J call TRBJ1-1; D is undetermined. V was pared by 6 bases and J by 2 bases, with 16 bases between. The CDR3 covers 15 residues. Germline V CDR1 and CDR2: MRHNA, SNTAGT. Here the CDR3 DNA reads TGTGCCAGCAGGCTCTTCGCAGCTAAAAACACTGAAGCTTTCTTT. Amino acids: CASRLFAAKNTEAFF.

This chain connects TRBV5-4 to TRBJ2-7; D is uncertain. Per the germline V gene, CDR1 is SGHNT and CDR2 is YYREEE (reference sequence). Between the trimmed V and J ends, which lost 2 bases and 4 bases, there was a span of 19 bases. The CDR3 has 16 amino acids. This chain's CDR3 is CASSFQTQASLYEQYF. CDR3 bases: TGTGCCAGCAGCTTCCAGACGCAGGCCAGCCTTTACGAGCAGTACTTC.

The table lists this clone with a count of one. The V gene is TRBV2, the J gene TRBJ1-1; no reliable D call. The V gene lost 1 base and the J gene lost 0 bases, with 6 bases spanning the gap. CDR3 length: 14 amino acids. Germline V lookup: CDR1 SNHLY, CDR2 FYNNEI. The CDR3 loop reads CASSEEVVNTEAFF. DNA of the CDR3: TGTGCCAGCAGTGAAGAAGTAGTGAACACTGAAGCTTTCTTT.

The rearrangement joins TRBV7-9 to TRBJ2-7, with 9 bases matching TRBD1. This CDR3 spans 15 amino acids. Germline CDR1 reads SEHNR; CDR2 reads FQNEAQ (reference sequence). Trimming at V came to 5 bases and at J to 6 bases, leaving 11 bases not matched to a gene. DNA for the CDR3: TGTGCCAGCAGCCTCCCGGACAGGGGTAGGAGCGAGCAGTACTTC. It yields the protein CASSLPDRGRSEQYF.

The V and J genes are TRBV10-3 and TRBJ2-5; D is unresolved. Germline values: CDR1 ENHRY, CDR2 SYGVKD. The length of the CDR3 is 17 residues. Trimming left V 3 bases short and J 4 bases short, with 21 bases between. The CDR3 coding sequence is TGTGCCATCAGTGATCAAAAAATAGGACGGGTCATAGAGACCCAGTACTTC. It codes for CAISDQKIGRVIETQYF.

V and J are TRBV7-8 and TRBJ1-3, with 8 bases fitting TRBD1. V was clipped by 5 bases and J by 4 bases; unmatched bases: 4. The CDR3 spans 14 residues. Germline V gene lookup returns CDR1 SGHVS and CDR2 FQNEAQ. The CDR3 DNA follows: TGTGCCAGCAGCGCGGACAGGGAGGGAAACACCATATATTTT. This sequence encodes CASSADREGNTIYF.

The genes are TRBV28 and TRBJ2-1; D gene ambiguous. The germline V gene encodes CDR1 MDHEN and CDR2 SYDVKM. Trimming took off 7 bases at V and 3 bases at J, with 10 bases between the two ends. The CDR3 extends over 13 amino acids. The CDR3 here is CASNLIDYNEQFF. DNA for the CDR3: TGTGCCAGCAACCTTATTGACTACAATGAGCAGTTCTTC.

The V and J genes are TRBV27 and TRBJ2-7, with 8 bases that match TRBD1. From germline, CDR1 is MNHEY and CDR2 SMNVEV (reference sequence). The V gene end was trimmed by 3 bases and the J gene end by 2 bases; junction bases not matched to a gene: 6. CDR3 size: 15 residues. The CDR3 sequence: CASSFSPGQAYEQYF. The CDR3 DNA reads as TGTGCCAGCAGTTTTTCCCCGGGACAGGCCTACGAGCAGTACTTC.

The genes are TRBV29-1 and TRBJ2-7; 8 nucleotides match TRBD1. The J segment lost 0 bases and the V segment lost 5 bases, leaving 3 bases of the junction unmatched. Per the germline V gene, CDR1 is SQVTM and CDR2 is ANQGSEA. The CDR3 is made up of 13 amino acids. CDR3 sequence: CSVTTGGSYEQYF. The CDR3 DNA reads TGCAGCGTTACTACAGGGGGCTCCTACGAGCAGTACTTC.

CDR3 protein: CASSFVGGVGDNEQFF. CDR3 sequence (DNA): TGTGCCAGCAGTTTTGTGGGGGGAGTGGGGGACAATGAGCAGTTCTTC. The rearrangement uses TRBV27 and TRBJ2-1; D possibly corresponds to TRBD2 (6 bases). In germline, CDR1 is MNHEY, CDR2 SMNVEV (reference sequence). The CDR3 runs 16 residues. Trimming shortened V by 3 bases and J by 5 bases, and 17 bases separated the two germline ends.

The V call is TRBV15, the J call TRBJ1-1; the D is unclear. Trimming shortened V by 8 bases and J by 3 bases, and 13 bases separated the two germline ends. Germline V gene sequence: CDR1 LNHNV, CDR2 YYDKDF (reference sequence). CDR3 length equals 13 residues. The CDR3 here is CATADQTDTEAFF. CDR3 nucleotides: TGTGCCACCGCCGATCAAACGGACACTGAAGCTTTCTTT.

This clone was counted a single time. This chain joins TRBV5-4 and TRBJ1-2, with 7 bases lining up with TRBD1. Per the germline V gene, CDR1 is SGHNT and CDR2 is YYREEE (reference sequence). CDR3 length equals 14 residues. Germline trimming cut 4 bases from V and 4 bases from J; bases unmatched to any gene: 7. CDR3 protein: CASSSQTGVYGYTF. The CDR3 nucleotides are TGTGCCAGCAGCAGCCAAACAGGGGTCTATGGCTACACCTTC. The complete variable domain, with remaining parts taken from reference TRBV5-4 and TRBJ1-2, reads ETGVTQSPTHLIKTRGQQVTLRCSSQSGHNTVSWYQQALGQGPQFIFQYYREEENGRGNFPPRFSGLQFPNYSSELNVNALELDDSALYLCASSSQTGVYGYTFGSGTRLTVV.

The table lists this clone with a count of one. This chain links TRBV4-3 with TRBJ2-7; 8 bases are a match to TRBD1. V shed 0 bases and J 3 bases; nucleotides not matched to a gene: 1. CDR1 is LGHNA and CDR2 is YSLEER in the germline V gene. This CDR3 has 14 amino acids. Here the CDR3 DNA reads TGCGCCAGCAGCCAAGAAGGGACAGGCTACGAGCAGTACTTC. As protein: CASSQEGTGYEQYF.

The chain employs TRBV5-4 and TRBJ1-1; tentative D call: TRBD1 (6 bases). V was cut by 4 bases and J by 9 bases, with 19 bases left in between. Germline V gives CDR1 SGHNT, CDR2 YYREEE (reference sequence). This CDR3 contains 14 residues. The CDR3 DNA is TGTGCCAGCAGCCCGGAGGGGGTTTTCCTACAAGCTTTCTTT. Translated, it gives CASSPEGVFLQAFF. The entire variable domain, with the rest obtained from reference TRBV5-4 and TRBJ1-1, is as follows: ETGVTQSPTHLIKTRGQQVTLRCSSQSGHNTVSWYQQALGQGPQFIFQYYREEENGRGNFPPRFSGLQFPNYSSELNVNALELDDSALYLCASSPEGVFLQAFFGQGTRLTVV.

V usage is TRBV28 and J usage is TRBJ1-3; D is unclear. Germline V gene lookup returns CDR1 MDHEN and CDR2 SYDVKM. Trimming stripped 6 bases from V and 0 bases from J, with 15 bases between. The CDR3 runs 16 residues. As DNA, the CDR3 is TGTGCCAGCAGCCCCACGGACGTTCCCTCTGGAAACACCATATATTTT. This gives the protein CASSPTDVPSGNTIYF.

The chain links TRBV28 to TRBJ2-7, with TRBD2 as a possible D gene (5 bases). The germline V gene has CDR1 MDHEN and CDR2 SYDVKM. V was shortened by 3 bases and J by 4 bases, with 16 bases between the two germline ends. This CDR3 is 15 amino acids long. The CDR3 sequence: CASSFEGEYLYEQYF. In nucleotides, the CDR3 is TGTGCCAGCAGTTTTGAGGGAGAGTATCTGTACGAGCAGTACTTC.